This T cell receptor (beta chain) was obtained from a study of identical twins. This CDR3 is 13 amino acids long. Per the germline V gene, CDR1 is SQVTM and CDR2 is ANQGSEA. Losses at the gene ends were 3 bases for V and 2 bases for J; bases not matched to a gene: 3. A few counts support this clonotype. Using its own MiXCR run on the 5' RACE reads, TCRdb lists one record per CDR3 protein. The sample yields 450,000 to 500,000 distinct CDR3 sequences, roughly an eighth seen once. These data are also associated with another study on yellow fever vaccine responses in identical twins.

Input material: CD4+ T cells sorted from blood. This chain connects TRBV29-1 to TRBJ1-2, with 7 bases lining up with TRBD1. This clonotype was sampled from a woman aged 18-29 years in good health. The CDR3 DNA is TGCAGCGTTGAGGAAGGGGGCAACTATGGCTACACCTTC. This translates into CSVEEGGNYGYTF.